This is a list of T cell receptor beta chains from one sample in a study of blood T cell repertoires in COVID-19. Some clones are missing from TCRdb's copy, which holds only in-frame ones; the method was immunoSEQ multiplex PCR. The sample holds about 280,000 clones, 75% to 90% seen once. Sequences were obtained from peripheral blood. The receptors stem from a woman in her 70s with COVID-19, enrolled during active disease. The CDR3 runs from the conserved cysteine through the conserved F or W. Fields, in order: clone size, V gene, D gene, J gene, CDR3 DNA, CDR3 protein. D genes are given only for firm matches. Where a row states a size, it is once, few, many or the class of an expanded clone; other rows omit it.

abundance: -
v_gene: TRBV4-1
d_gene: TRBD2
j_gene: TRBJ2-7
CDR3nt: TGCGCCAGCAGCCATGACGACAAGCGGGGGCTAAGCAACGAGCAGTACTTC
CDR3aa: CASSHDDKRGLSNEQYF

abundance: -
v_gene: TRBV24-1
d_gene: -
j_gene: TRBJ2-1
CDR3nt: TGTGCCACCAGTGACCCGACAGTCGCTGAGCAGTTCTTC
CDR3aa: CATSDPTVAEQFF

abundance: -
v_gene: TRBV20-1
d_gene: TRBD1
j_gene: TRBJ1-2
CDR3nt: TGCAGTGCTAGTCTCCGGGACAGGGGGCTATCGATCTATGGCTACACCTTC
CDR3aa: CSASLRDRGLSIYGYTF

abundance: -
v_gene: TRBV19
d_gene: TRBD1
j_gene: TRBJ1-4
CDR3nt: TGTGCCAGTAGTCTCGCCCTTGGGACAGGGGTAAAACTGTTTTTT
CDR3aa: CASSLALGTGVKLFF

abundance: -
v_gene: TRBV5-4
d_gene: TRBD1
j_gene: TRBJ2-2
CDR3nt: TGTGCCAGCAGGGCCGGGACAGGGGACACCGGGGAGCTGTTTTTT
CDR3aa: CASRAGTGDTGELFF

abundance: -
v_gene: TRBV27
d_gene: TRBD1
j_gene: TRBJ2-3
CDR3nt: TGTGCCAGCAGACCCCTCCTCCCCGGGACAGGGGCAGATACGCAGTATTTT
CDR3aa: CASRPLLPGTGADTQYF

abundance: -
v_gene: TRBV20-1
d_gene: TRBD2
j_gene: TRBJ2-7
CDR3nt: TGCAGTGCTAGTCGGGGCGGGGGCTACGAGCAGTACTTC
CDR3aa: CSASRGGGYEQYF

abundance: -
v_gene: TRBV28
d_gene: TRBD1
j_gene: TRBJ1-3
CDR3nt: TGTGCCAGCAGTCCCCCAGGGGGCACCATATATTTT
CDR3aa: CASSPPGGTIYF

abundance: -
v_gene: TRBV7-3
d_gene: -
j_gene: TRBJ2-7
CDR3nt: TGTGCCAGCAGCTTAAAAAGGGGGTACGAGCAGTACTTC
CDR3aa: CASSLKRGYEQYF

abundance: -
v_gene: TRBV28
d_gene: TRBD1
j_gene: TRBJ2-2
CDR3nt: TGTGCCAGCAGCCTCGGACAGGGCCGGACCGGGGAGCTGTTTTTT
CDR3aa: CASSLGQGRTGELFF

abundance: -
v_gene: TRBV7-9
d_gene: TRBD1
j_gene: TRBJ1-5
CDR3nt: TGTGCCAGCAGCAGATCGACAGGGGATCAGCCCCAGCATTTT
CDR3aa: CASSRSTGDQPQHF

abundance: -
v_gene: TRBV28
d_gene: -
j_gene: TRBJ1-4
CDR3nt: TGTGCCAGCAGTCCGGTCCCCCAGGGGTTTAATGAAAAACTGTTTTTT
CDR3aa: CASSPVPQGFNEKLFF

abundance: -
v_gene: TRBV19
d_gene: -
j_gene: TRBJ2-5
CDR3nt: TGTGCCAGTAGGGGCGGGGCGGGGGAGACCCAGTACTTC
CDR3aa: CASRGGAGETQYF

abundance: -
v_gene: TRBV9
d_gene: TRBD1
j_gene: TRBJ1-2
CDR3nt: TGTGCCAGCAGCGTAGGGGCCCTCAGGGGGGAACATGGCTACACCTTC
CDR3aa: CASSVGALRGEHGYTF

abundance: -
v_gene: TRBV29-1
d_gene: -
j_gene: TRBJ1-2
CDR3nt: TGCAGCGTTGTGATGGGGCAGAGCTACACCTTC
CDR3aa: CSVVMGQSYTF

abundance: -
v_gene: TRBV27
d_gene: TRBD1
j_gene: TRBJ1-4
CDR3nt: TGTGCCAGCAGTTTGGGGACAGGGTCTAATGAAAAACTGTTTTTT
CDR3aa: CASSLGTGSNEKLFF

abundance: -
v_gene: TRBV5-1
d_gene: -
j_gene: TRBJ1-4
CDR3nt: TGCGCCAGCAGCTCCCAACAGGATCTTAATGAAAAACTGTTTTTT
CDR3aa: CASSSQQDLNEKLFF

abundance: -
v_gene: TRBV4-3
d_gene: -
j_gene: TRBJ2-1
CDR3nt: TGCGCCAGCAGCCAAGATGGGGGGTCCTACAATGAGCAGTTCTTC
CDR3aa: CASSQDGGSYNEQFF

abundance: -
v_gene: TRBV19
d_gene: TRBD1
j_gene: TRBJ1-6
CDR3nt: TGTGCCAGTATACTACCGACAGGGCCCTACTCACCCCTCCACTTT
CDR3aa: CASILPTGPYSPLHF

abundance: -
v_gene: TRBV28
d_gene: -
j_gene: TRBJ2-7
CDR3nt: TGTGCCAGCAGTTTAAGCGGGCGCGAGCAGTACTTC
CDR3aa: CASSLSGREQYF

abundance: -
v_gene: TRBV5-1
d_gene: TRBD1
j_gene: TRBJ1-1
CDR3nt: TGCGCCAGCAGCACGGGACAGGGGTTTACTGAAGCTTTCTTT
CDR3aa: CASSTGQGFTEAFF

abundance: -
v_gene: TRBV20-1
d_gene: -
j_gene: TRBJ2-7
CDR3nt: TGCAGTGCTAGTAACGGGGGGCGGACCTACGAGCAGTACTTC
CDR3aa: CSASNGGRTYEQYF

abundance: -
v_gene: TRBV18
d_gene: TRBD1
j_gene: TRBJ1-6
CDR3nt: TGTGCCAGCTCACGGGACAGCAATTCACCCCTCCACTTT
CDR3aa: CASSRDSNSPLHF

abundance: -
v_gene: TRBV10-3
d_gene: TRBD1
j_gene: TRBJ1-3
CDR3nt: TGTGCCATCAGGGGACAGGGCCCTGGAAACACCATATATTTT
CDR3aa: CAIRGQGPGNTIYF

abundance: -
v_gene: TRBV3-1/TRBV3-2
d_gene: TRBD2
j_gene: TRBJ2-5
CDR3nt: TGTGCCAGCAGCCTTGAGCTAGCGGGGATGGAGACCCAGTACTTC
CDR3aa: CASSLELAGMETQYF

abundance: -
v_gene: TRBV5-1
d_gene: -
j_gene: TRBJ1-6
CDR3nt: TGCGCCAGCAGCTTGTCAACAGGTCAGACCTATAATTCACCCCTCCACTTT
CDR3aa: CASSLSTGQTYNSPLHF

abundance: -
v_gene: TRBV5-1
d_gene: TRBD1
j_gene: TRBJ2-3
CDR3nt: TGCGCCAGCAGCTGGCAGGACAGGGACACAGATACGCAGTATTTT
CDR3aa: CASSWQDRDTDTQYF

abundance: -
v_gene: TRBV24-1
d_gene: -
j_gene: TRBJ2-1
CDR3nt: TGTGCCACCAGTGATTTGTCGGAGGGGGGGGGCAATGAGCAGTTCTTC
CDR3aa: CATSDLSEGGGNEQFF

abundance: -
v_gene: TRBV7-2
d_gene: -
j_gene: TRBJ1-1
CDR3nt: TGTGCCAGCAGCGTCGGACAGCCGAACACTGAAGCTTTCTTT
CDR3aa: CASSVGQPNTEAFF

abundance: -
v_gene: TRBV18
d_gene: TRBD1
j_gene: TRBJ1-4
CDR3nt: TGTGCCAGCTCACCACCGTCGGAGGACAGGGGAGACGAAAAACTGTTTTTT
CDR3aa: CASSPPSEDRGDEKLFF

abundance: -
v_gene: TRBV9
d_gene: TRBD1
j_gene: TRBJ1-2
CDR3nt: TGTGCCAGCAGGGGACAGGGCCTATATGGCTACACCTTC
CDR3aa: CASRGQGLYGYTF

abundance: -
v_gene: TRBV24-1
d_gene: -
j_gene: TRBJ2-5
CDR3nt: TGTGCCACCAGTGATTTGAAGGACAGTAAAGAGGTAGAGACCCAGTACTTC
CDR3aa: CATSDLKDSKEVETQYF

abundance: -
v_gene: TRBV24-1
d_gene: -
j_gene: TRBJ2-3
CDR3nt: TGTGCCACCAGTGACCTCTCGGGGGGCCCCACAGATACGCAGTATTTT
CDR3aa: CATSDLSGGPTDTQYF

abundance: -
v_gene: TRBV12-5
d_gene: -
j_gene: TRBJ1-2
CDR3nt: TGTGCTAGTGCCCTTCGGACAGCCGACACTTATGGCTACACCTTC
CDR3aa: CASALRTADTYGYTF

abundance: -
v_gene: TRBV5-1
d_gene: TRBD1
j_gene: TRBJ1-6
CDR3nt: TGCGCCAGCAGGTTCCAAACTACAGGGGTCTCACCCCTCCACTTT
CDR3aa: CASRFQTTGVSPLHF

abundance: -
v_gene: TRBV19
d_gene: TRBD1
j_gene: TRBJ2-7
CDR3nt: TGTGCCAGTAGTATGAGGGACAGGGTTCCCTACGAGCAGTACTTC
CDR3aa: CASSMRDRVPYEQYF

abundance: few
v_gene: TRBV28
d_gene: -
j_gene: TRBJ1-1
CDR3nt: TGTGCCAGCAGCGAGAGGCTTACGAGGATGAACACTGAAGCTTTCTTT
CDR3aa: CASSERLTRMNTEAFF

abundance: once
v_gene: TRBV10-1
d_gene: -
j_gene: TRBJ2-1
CDR3nt: TGCGCCAGCAGGGTCGTAGGGTTGCGGGGGCAACCGGGTCACGTCGGTGAGCAGTTCTTC
CDR3aa: CASRVVGLRGQPGHVGEQFF

abundance: -
v_gene: TRBV24-1
d_gene: TRBD1
j_gene: TRBJ2-2
CDR3nt: TGTGCCACACAGGGGAGCCGGTGGACCGGGGAGCTGTTTTTT
CDR3aa: CATQGSRWTGELFF

abundance: -
v_gene: TRBV6-5
d_gene: TRBD2
j_gene: TRBJ2-1
CDR3nt: TGTGCCAGCAGTTCACTAGCGGGAGTTAATGAGCAGTTCTTC
CDR3aa: CASSSLAGVNEQFF

abundance: -
v_gene: TRBV18
d_gene: -
j_gene: TRBJ2-1
CDR3nt: TGTGCCAGCTCACCCGAGATACAGGTCCGAGAGCAGTTCTTC
CDR3aa: CASSPEIQVREQFF

abundance: once
v_gene: TRBV27
d_gene: TRBD1
j_gene: TRBJ1-1
CDR3nt: TGTGCCAGCGTACTCAGGGGGCCGAAGGCTGAAGCTTTCTTT
CDR3aa: CASVLRGPKAEAFF

abundance: -
v_gene: TRBV3-1/TRBV3-2
d_gene: -
j_gene: TRBJ1-1
CDR3nt: TGTGCCAGCAGCCGAACGCAGGACAAGAACACTGAAGCTTTCTTT
CDR3aa: CASSRTQDKNTEAFF

abundance: -
v_gene: TRBV2
d_gene: TRBD2
j_gene: TRBJ2-1
CDR3nt: TGTGCCATAATAGCGGGGGTGTCCTACAATGAGCAGTTCTTC
CDR3aa: CAIIAGVSYNEQFF

abundance: -
v_gene: TRBV7-2
d_gene: TRBD1
j_gene: TRBJ2-4
CDR3nt: TGTGCCAGCAGCTTAAGGGACAGGCTACTACTTAAAAACATTCAGTACTTC
CDR3aa: CASSLRDRLLLKNIQYF

abundance: -
v_gene: TRBV7-8
d_gene: -
j_gene: TRBJ1-1
CDR3nt: TGTGCCAGCAGCTTAGGGATTACAGGGAGAGAAACTGAAGCTTTCTTT
CDR3aa: CASSLGITGRETEAFF

abundance: -
v_gene: TRBV7-2
d_gene: -
j_gene: TRBJ1-2
CDR3nt: TGTGCCAGCAGCTTAGGACGGAGTGACTATGGCTACACCTTC
CDR3aa: CASSLGRSDYGYTF

abundance: -
v_gene: TRBV2
d_gene: -
j_gene: TRBJ2-7
CDR3nt: TGTGCCAGCAGTTATGGACAGTACGAGCAGTACTTC
CDR3aa: CASSYGQYEQYF

abundance: -
v_gene: TRBV5-1
d_gene: -
j_gene: TRBJ1-3
CDR3nt: TGCGCCAGCAGCTTGGGAGGGTCCGGAAACACCATATATTTT
CDR3aa: CASSLGGSGNTIYF

abundance: -
v_gene: TRBV27
d_gene: TRBD1
j_gene: TRBJ1-2
CDR3nt: TGTGCCAGCAGTGACCGGACAGGCTATGGCTACACCTTC
CDR3aa: CASSDRTGYGYTF

abundance: once
v_gene: TRBV29-1
d_gene: TRBD2
j_gene: TRBJ2-3
CDR3nt: TGCAGCGTTCCTAGGGAGGGAATCACAGATACGCAGTATTTT
CDR3aa: CSVPREGITDTQYF

abundance: -
v_gene: TRBV4-1
d_gene: TRBD1
j_gene: TRBJ1-4
CDR3nt: TGCGCCAGCAGCCAAGGACAGGGATTGGGGAATGAAAAACTGTTTTTT
CDR3aa: CASSQGQGLGNEKLFF

abundance: -
v_gene: TRBV5-1
d_gene: -
j_gene: TRBJ2-2
CDR3nt: TGCGCCAGCAGCTTGCACGGACAGAACACCGGGGAGCTGTTTTTT
CDR3aa: CASSLHGQNTGELFF

abundance: -
v_gene: TRBV5-1
d_gene: -
j_gene: TRBJ2-2
CDR3nt: TGCGCCAGCAGCTTCATGGCGGGGGCGGGCACCGGGGAGCTGTTTTTT
CDR3aa: CASSFMAGAGTGELFF

abundance: -
v_gene: TRBV19
d_gene: -
j_gene: TRBJ1-1
CDR3nt: TGTGCCAGTAGTATACACAGCATGAACACTGAAGCTTTCTTT
CDR3aa: CASSIHSMNTEAFF